Listed below are T cell receptor beta chains from one sample, sequenced in a study of identifying expanded T cells in peripheral blood. Only in-frame clones appear in the TCRdb table, and some are missing; sequencing was by immunoSEQ multiplex PCR. The sample includes about 58,000 clones, around 83% of them seen just once. Specimen: blood. The receptors were gathered from a person aged 18-70 years in good health. Both conserved end residues are part of each CDR3. A D gene is named only where the DNA matches it firmly. Not every row has a clone size; where given, it reads once, few, many or a size class.

d_gene: NA; j_gene: TRBJ1-5; abundance: few; len: 15; v_gene: TRBV6-6; CDR3aa: CASSLMGKGNQPQHF; CDR3nt: TGTGCCAGCAGTCTTATGGGGAAGGGCAATCAGCCCCAGCATTTT
d_gene: TRBD1; j_gene: TRBJ1-2; abundance: NA; len: 16; v_gene: TRBV5-6; CDR3aa: CASSFPGTGENYGYTF; CDR3nt: TGTGCCAGCAGCTTTCCCGGGACAGGGGAGAACTATGGCTACACCTTC
d_gene: NA; j_gene: TRBJ1-2; abundance: NA; len: 15; v_gene: TRBV27; CDR3aa: CASSSLGTGGYGYTF; CDR3nt: TGTGCCAGCAGTTCACTCGGGACGGGAGGGTATGGCTACACCTTC
d_gene: TRBD1; j_gene: TRBJ2-1; abundance: NA; len: 15; v_gene: TRBV6-4; CDR3aa: CASRRDRGSYNEQFF; CDR3nt: TGTGCCAGCAGAAGGGACAGGGGATCCTACAATGAGCAGTTCTTC
d_gene: NA; j_gene: TRBJ2-2; abundance: NA; len: 15; v_gene: TRBV11-3; CDR3aa: CASSLVRGPTGELFF; CDR3nt: TGTGCCAGCAGCTTAGTGCGGGGCCCCACCGGGGAGCTGTTTTTT
d_gene: NA; j_gene: TRBJ2-5; abundance: NA; len: 14; v_gene: TRBV19; CDR3aa: CASSIGQGMKTQYF; CDR3nt: TGTGCCAGTAGTATAGGCCAGGGAATGAAGACCCAGTACTTC
d_gene: TRBD1; j_gene: TRBJ1-2; abundance: NA; len: 16; v_gene: TRBV6-1; CDR3aa: CASSEEDRRPLYGYTF; CDR3nt: TGTGCCAGCAGTGAAGAGGACAGGAGACCACTTTATGGCTACACCTTC
d_gene: NA; j_gene: TRBJ2-2; abundance: NA; len: 12; v_gene: TRBV6-6; CDR3aa: CASSSHTGELFF; CDR3nt: TGTGCCAGCAGTTCTCACACCGGGGAGCTGTTTTTT
d_gene: NA; j_gene: TRBJ1-3; abundance: NA; len: 16; v_gene: TRBV5-5; CDR3aa: CASQREGEFSGNTIYF; CDR3nt: TGTGCCAGCCAACGGGAGGGGGAGTTCTCTGGAAACACTATATATTTT
d_gene: TRBD2; j_gene: TRBJ2-2; abundance: once; len: 17; v_gene: TRBV7-2; CDR3aa: CASSHPSGGRASGELFF; CDR3nt: TGTGCCAGCAGCCACCCGTCGGGCGGGAGGGCGTCTGGGGAGCTGTTTTTT
d_gene: NA; j_gene: TRBJ1-4; abundance: NA; len: 13; v_gene: TRBV4-3; CDR3aa: CASSQDQEAHLFF; CDR3nt: TGCGCCAGCAGCCAAGATCAGGAGGCCCATCTGTTTTTT
d_gene: NA; j_gene: TRBJ1-6; abundance: few; len: 12; v_gene: TRBV6-1; CDR3aa: CASMEGVSPLHF; CDR3nt: TGTGCCAGTATGGAAGGGGTATCACCCCTCCACTTT
d_gene: TRBD1; j_gene: TRBJ1-6; abundance: NA; len: 16; v_gene: TRBV18; CDR3aa: CASSPDRGSYNSPLHF; CDR3nt: TGTGCCAGCTCACCGGACAGGGGTTCCTATAATTCACCCCTCCACTTT
d_gene: TRBD1; j_gene: TRBJ2-3; abundance: NA; len: 18; v_gene: TRBV25-1; CDR3aa: CASSESQGVGQTTDTQYF; CDR3nt: TGTGCCAGCAGTGAATCTCAAGGGGTGGGACAGACCACAGATACGCAGTATTTT
d_gene: NA; j_gene: TRBJ2-7; abundance: NA; len: 16; v_gene: TRBV9; CDR3aa: CASSVGPVETAYEQYF; CDR3nt: TGTGCCAGCAGCGTCGGACCCGTCGAAACGGCCTACGAGCAGTACTTC
d_gene: NA; j_gene: TRBJ2-3; abundance: once; len: 16; v_gene: TRBV4-1; CDR3aa: CASSQDYGVELNTQYF; CDR3nt: TGCGCCAGCAGCCAAGATTACGGTGTTGAGTTAAATACGCAGTATTTT
d_gene: TRBD1; j_gene: TRBJ2-5; abundance: NA; len: 14; v_gene: TRBV5-1; CDR3aa: CASSLGQGAETQYF; CDR3nt: TGCGCCAGCAGCTTAGGACAGGGGGCAGAGACCCAGTACTTC
d_gene: TRBD2; j_gene: TRBJ2-3; abundance: NA; len: 14; v_gene: TRBV7-2; CDR3aa: CASSLGGGADTQYF; CDR3nt: TGTGCCAGCAGCTTAGGTGGGGGGGCAGATACGCAGTATTTT
d_gene: NA; j_gene: TRBJ2-3; abundance: NA; len: 12; v_gene: TRBV4-3; CDR3aa: CASSQEGNTQYF; CDR3nt: TGCGCCAGCAGCCAAGAAGGGAATACGCAGTATTTT
d_gene: NA; j_gene: TRBJ2-1; abundance: NA; len: 13; v_gene: TRBV19; CDR3aa: CASSIDLFNEQFF; CDR3nt: TGTGCCAGTAGTATAGATCTCTTCAATGAGCAGTTCTTC
d_gene: NA; j_gene: TRBJ1-2; abundance: NA; len: 15; v_gene: TRBV18; CDR3aa: CASSPLQGQAYGYTF; CDR3nt: TGTGCCAGCTCACCACTGCAGGGGCAGGCCTATGGCTACACCTTC
d_gene: NA; j_gene: TRBJ1-5; abundance: NA; len: 11; v_gene: TRBV6-6; CDR3aa: CATKKGPNQHF; CDR3nt: TGTGCCACCAAAAAGGGACCTAACCAGCATTTT
d_gene: NA; j_gene: TRBJ2-2; abundance: NA; len: 13; v_gene: TRBV19; CDR3aa: CASSLTIAGELFF; CDR3nt: TGTGCCAGTAGTCTCACTATCGCCGGGGAGCTGTTTTTT
d_gene: NA; j_gene: TRBJ1-1; abundance: few; len: 15; v_gene: TRBV5-6; CDR3aa: CASSLRLLGDTEAFF; CDR3nt: TGTGCCAGCAGCTTAAGGTTGCTGGGGGACACTGAAGCTTTCTTT
d_gene: NA; j_gene: TRBJ1-1; abundance: few; len: 14; v_gene: TRBV6-4; CDR3aa: CASSDSSRGTEAFF; CDR3nt: TGTGCCAGCAGTGACTCATCACGGGGCACTGAAGCTTTCTTT
d_gene: TRBD2; j_gene: TRBJ2-2; abundance: NA; len: 17; v_gene: TRBV7-6; CDR3aa: CASSLQSGGAGTGELFF; CDR3nt: TGTGCCAGCAGCTTACAAAGCGGGGGGGCCGGGACCGGGGAGCTGTTTTTT
d_gene: NA; j_gene: TRBJ1-2; abundance: NA; len: 16; v_gene: TRBV5-4; CDR3aa: CASSLPSTQPGYGYTF; CDR3nt: TGTGCCAGCAGCTTGCCTTCGACTCAACCCGGCTATGGCTACACCTTC
d_gene: TRBD1; j_gene: TRBJ2-2; abundance: NA; len: 16; v_gene: TRBV4-3; CDR3aa: CASSPIRDSYTGELFF; CDR3nt: TGCGCCAGCAGCCCGATTCGGGACAGTTACACCGGGGAGCTGTTTTTT
d_gene: NA; j_gene: TRBJ1-1; abundance: NA; len: 13; v_gene: TRBV7-2; CDR3aa: CASNTARNTEAFF; CDR3nt: TGTGCCAGCAACACCGCAAGGAACACTGAAGCTTTCTTT
d_gene: NA; j_gene: TRBJ2-5; abundance: NA; len: 14; v_gene: TRBV29-1; CDR3aa: CSVVPQGSQETQYF; CDR3nt: TGCAGCGTAGTTCCTCAGGGCAGCCAAGAGACCCAGTACTTC
d_gene: NA; j_gene: TRBJ1-1; abundance: NA; len: 16; v_gene: TRBV29-1; CDR3aa: CSVEDLHKRGWVEAFF; CDR3nt: TGCAGCGTTGAAGATCTTCATAAGCGGGGTTGGGTTGAAGCTTTCTTT
d_gene: NA; j_gene: TRBJ1-1; abundance: NA; len: 12; v_gene: TRBV6-5; CDR3aa: CASSSKGFLAFF; CDR3nt: TGTGCCAGCAGTTCGAAAGGGTTCTTAGCTTTCTTT